The TCR beta chain described here comes from a study of blood T cell repertoires in COVID-19. Overall study context: COVID-19 samples collected from the United States, Italy and Spain covered acute and convalescent phases.

V dropped 5 bases and J dropped 5; count of bases not matched to a gene: 9. Germline CDR1 and CDR2: SGHNT and YENEEA. The CDR3 runs 14 residues. Sequenced by immunoSEQ multiplex PCR; TCRdb stores in-frame clones only, minus some. The sample has around 300,000 clones, roughly nine tenths seen once. Across over 20 US areas, participants ranged in age from about 18 to 100 years. Each participant's cohort was designated according to participant-reported clinical history. Before being deemed recovered, Cohort 3 donors had two negative PCRs, clearance, or symptom resolution. This chain joins TRBV11-3 and TRBJ2-7, with TRBD1 identical over 7 bases. The sample taken for sequencing was PBMCs or T cells enriched from blood (not recorded which). This clonotype was sampled from a woman in her fifties or sixties who had recovered from COVID-19. The DNA of the CDR3 is TGTGCCAGCAGCCGAGACAGGGCGGCAAACGAGCAGTACTTC. It yields the protein CASSRDRAANEQYF.